This TCR beta chain was captured in a study of CD8+ T cells in alopecia areata. Sequencing relied on a cDNA template that was reverse transcribed from extracted RNA. The repertoire was sequenced with immunoSEQ multiplex PCR; TCRdb's copy has only in-frame clones and lacks some. The data show some 190,000 clones, with 50% to 70% seen just once and 1.3% held by the top ten. This CDR3 is 15 amino acids long. The ends were cut back, 6 bases at V and 2 bases at J, with 15 bases in the middle. From germline, CDR1 is MNHNS and CDR2 SASEGT. Regarding treatment: oral pan-JAK inhibitor, 5-10 mg twice daily. Sorted out of PBMCs were CD4+ T cells and CD8+ T cells. This clone was counted between two and nine times. Its antigen is unknown. Study findings and constraints: Clonality in the scalp and expanded CD8+ clones ranked among the top 100 were significantly decreased by tofacitinib.

This chain links TRBV6-1 with TRBJ2-3; D remains unclear. This material consisted of CD4+ T cells sorted from blood, taken at approximately week 50, from a patient treated with tofacitinib. This sequence originates from a human donor with alopecia areata. CDR3 coding DNA: TGTGCCAGCAGCCCCGGCGTCGGCCACACAGATACGCAGTATTTT. Protein product: CASSPGVGHTDTQYF.